Following are 30 T cell receptor beta chains from one sample sequenced in a study of blood T cell repertoires in COVID-19. The protocol was immunoSEQ multiplex PCR, while the TCRdb copy is restricted to in-frame clones and leaves out a portion. The sample has 25,000 to 30,000 clones; less than 85% are singletons. The sequencing input was peripheral blood. The receptors stem from a woman of 80 years or more with acute or convalescent COVID-19.

V usage is TRBV6-2 or TRBV6-3 and J usage is TRBJ2-2, with TRBD2 as a possible D gene (5 bases). Trimming took off 5 bases at V and 0 bases at J, with 13 bases between the two ends. Germline V CDR1 and CDR2: MNHEY, SVGEGT. The CDR3 runs to 16 residues. CDR3 nucleotides: TGTGCCAGCAGTAAGGAGGCGACTTCGAACACCGGGGAGCTGTTTTTT. This translates into CASSKEATSNTGELFF.

V and J are TRBV18 and TRBJ2-5; D unclear. Germline CDR1 reads KGHSH; CDR2 reads LQKENI. The CDR3 has 13 amino acids. Trimming stripped 6 bases from V and 5 bases from J, with 13 bases between. Here the CDR3 reads CASSPSPRETQYF. DNA for the CDR3: TGTGCCAGCTCCCCCTCACCGCGGGAGACCCAGTACTTC.

The rearrangement links TRBV11-2 to TRBJ1-1; 9 positions agree with TRBD1. With 5 bases clipped from V and 0 bases from J, the junction kept 4 bases outside the gene matches. The germline V gene encodes CDR1 SGHAT and CDR2 FQNNGV. This CDR3 is 15 amino acids long. CDR3 amino acids: CASSPGQGMNTEAFF. CDR3 nucleotides: TGTGCCAGCAGCCCTGGACAGGGGATGAACACTGAAGCTTTCTTT.

This chain links TRBV29-1 with TRBJ1-5; D is undetermined. The CDR3 spans 12 residues. Between the trimmed V and J ends, which lost 6 bases and 3 bases, there was a span of 9 bases. Germline lookup yields CDR1 SQVTM and CDR2 ANQGSEA. The chain's CDR3 is CSVGGINQPQHF. The CDR3 DNA sequence: TGCAGCGTGGGAGGGATCAATCAGCCCCAGCATTTT.

The J gene is TRBJ2-1, the V gene TRBV19; D may be TRBD1 (6 bases). The CDR3 extends over 15 amino acids. Germline V gives CDR1 LNHDA, CDR2 SQIVND (reference sequence). Trimming removed 7 bases from V and 0 bases from J, with 13 bases in between. CDR3 amino acids: CASTPRGSSYNEQFF. In DNA form, the CDR3 reads TGTGCCAGTACCCCAAGGGGGAGCTCCTACAATGAGCAGTTCTTC.

The chain employs TRBV12-5 and TRBJ2-5, with D perhaps matching TRBD1 (5 bases). Germline CDR1 is LGHNT and CDR2 is FRNRAP. The ends were cut back, 0 bases at V and 0 bases at J, with 11 bases in the middle. The CDR3 runs 16 residues. CDR3 sequence (DNA): TGTGCTAGTGGTTTGGTATCCGGACACTACCAAGAGACCCAGTACTTC. It encodes CASGLVSGHYQETQYF.

The V call is TRBV18, the J call TRBJ2-5; 14 bases align to TRBD2. Germline CDR1 reads KGHSH; CDR2 reads LQKENI. Trimming at V came to 4 bases and at J to 0 bases, leaving 7 bases not matched to a gene. The CDR3 length is 18 residues. For the CDR3, the DNA is TGTGCCAGCTCACGAGGACTAGCGGGGGGTAGAAACCAAGAGACCCAGTACTTC. Translating gives CASSRGLAGGRNQETQYF.

The chain recombines TRBV29-1 with TRBJ1-4, with D uncertain. V was shortened by 6 bases and J by 0 bases, with 11 bases between the two germline ends. The length of the CDR3 is 14 residues. The V gene's germline CDR1 is SQVTM and CDR2 ANQGSEA. CDR3: CSVRRASTNEKLFF. The CDR3 nucleotides read TGCAGCGTGCGGAGGGCCTCAACTAATGAAAAACTGTTTTTT.

This chain's CDR3 is CASSTKSGRNTEAFF. CDR3 nucleotide sequence: TGTGCCAGCAGCACCAAATCGGGTCGGAACACTGAAGCTTTCTTT. The J gene is TRBJ1-1, the V gene TRBV7-2; D remains unclear. V was trimmed by 5 bases and J by 1 base, leaving 14 bases between them. Germline V lookup: CDR1 SGHTA, CDR2 FQGNSA. The CDR3 has 15 amino acids.

The V call is TRBV5-5, the J call TRBJ2-1; TRBD1 agrees at 10 bases. There are 15 residues in the CDR3. The germline V gene encodes CDR1 SGHKS and CDR2 YYEKEE (reference sequence). Germline trimming cut 4 bases from V and 5 bases from J; bases unmatched to any gene: 6. This chain's CDR3 is CASSRDRGGHNEQFF. Written as DNA, the CDR3 is TGTGCCAGCAGCAGGGACAGGGGTGGGCACAATGAGCAGTTCTTC.

This chain joins TRBV4-3 and TRBJ2-7, with 12 bases that match TRBD2. V dropped 1 base and J dropped 5; count of bases not matched to a gene: 0. The CDR3 is 14 residues long. Germline values: CDR1 LGHNA, CDR2 YSLEER. CDR3 amino acids: CASSQGLAGDEQYF. For the CDR3, the DNA is TGCGCCAGCAGCCAAGGACTAGCGGGGGACGAGCAGTACTTC.

The genes are TRBV19 and TRBJ2-6; 11 bases map to TRBD2. V was pared by 6 bases and J by 0 bases, with 7 bases of the junction left unmatched. The CDR3 contains 18 residues. The germline V gene encodes CDR1 LNHDA and CDR2 SQIVND (reference sequence). CDR3 sequence: CASSKGGLAGSGANVLTF. The CDR3 region has the DNA TGTGCCAGTAGCAAAGGTGGACTAGCGGGCTCTGGGGCCAACGTCCTGACTTTC.

The chain joins TRBV7-2 to TRBJ2-7; 7 bases align to TRBD2. The CDR3 runs 14 residues. J gave up 4 bases and V 4 bases, and 7 bases lay outside the gene matches. CDR1 SGHTA and CDR2 FQGNSA come from the germline V gene. CDR3 coding DNA: TGTGCCAGCAGCTCAACGTGGGGGGGATACGAGCAGTACTTC. It is translated as CASSSTWGGYEQYF.

The V and J genes are TRBV5-1 and TRBJ1-2; tentative D call: TRBD1 (5 bases). Trimming took off 4 bases at V and 5 bases at J, with 12 bases between the two ends. CDR3 length equals 13 residues. Germline V lookup: CDR1 SGHRS, CDR2 YFSETQ. CDR3 coding DNA: TGCGCCAGCAGCCGCGGAGGGGAGTATGGCTACACCTTC. Protein: CASSRGGEYGYTF.

J is TRBJ1-2 and V is TRBV2; D is uncertain. V was pared by 8 bases and J by 6 bases, with 13 bases between. Germline V CDR1 and CDR2: SNHLY, FYNNEI. The CDR3 has 12 residues. CDR3: CASLSSGDGYTF. The CDR3 region has the DNA TGTGCCAGCCTCTCTTCCGGGGATGGCTACACCTTC.

In its sample, this clone was seen a few times. This sequence joins TRBV10-3 and TRBJ1-2, with a possible D match to TRBD1 (5 bases). The CDR3 spans 14 residues. From germline, CDR1 is ENHRY and CDR2 SYGVKD. V lost 0 bases and J 5 bases, leaving 10 bases between the germline ends. In DNA, the CDR3 is TGTGCCATCAGTGAGTCTGTGACAGCTTATGGCTACACCTTC. Translated: CAISESVTAYGYTF.

The rearrangement uses TRBV14 and TRBJ2-3; 11 positions match TRBD2. Trimming took 4 bases from V and 2 from J; bases not matched to a gene: 5. Germline CDR1 is SGHDN and CDR2 is FVKESK. This CDR3 is built from 16 residues. The CDR3 region has the DNA TGTGCCAGCAGCCGGCCACTAGCGGGGGACACAGATACGCAGTATTTT. Translated: CASSRPLAGDTDTQYF.

The chain is built from TRBV5-1 and TRBJ2-7, with a tentative D call TRBD1 (6 bases). V was clipped by 0 bases and J by 2 bases, with 9 bases between them. The CDR3 spans 14 residues. Germline V gives CDR1 SGHRS, CDR2 YFSETQ. The DNA for the CDR3 is TGCGCCAGCAGCTTGGGGGCAGGGGCCTACGAGCAGTACTTC. Its translation: CASSLGAGAYEQYF.

The chain recombines TRBV28 with TRBJ1-4, with D unclear. Germline CDR1 reads MDHEN; CDR2 reads SYDVKM. Trimming pared 10 bases from V and 4 bases from J, leaving 10 bases between. This CDR3 comprises 12 residues. The CDR3 loop reads CAIEEGNEKLFF. The CDR3, as DNA: TGTGCCATCGAGGAGGGTAATGAAAAACTGTTTTTT. The entire variable domain, with the rest obtained from reference TRBV28 and TRBJ1-4, is as follows: DVKVTQSSRYLVKRTGEKVFLECVQDMDHENMFWYRQDPGLGLRLIYFSYDVKMKEKGDIPEGYSVSREKKERFSLILESASTNQTSMYLCAIEEGNEKLFFGSGTQLSVL.

The chain has TRBV30 and TRBJ1-5; D not certain. The CDR3 is 15 amino acids. Trimming shortened V by 0 bases and J by 0 bases, and 9 bases separated the two germline ends. Germline CDR1 and CDR2: GTSNPN and SVGIG (reference sequence). The CDR3 DNA follows: TGTGCCTGGAGTGTAGGCGGGTATAGCAATCAGCCCCAGCATTTT. This sequence encodes CAWSVGGYSNQPQHF. Full variable domain (remainder filled in from reference TRBV30 and TRBJ1-5): SQTIHQWPATLVQPVGSPLSLECTVEGTSNPNLYWYRQAAGRGLQLLFYSVGIGQISSEVPQNLSASRPQDRQFILSSKKLLLSDSGFYLCAWSVGGYSNQPQHFGDGTRLSIL.

In this sample, this clone turned up a few times. The gene calls are TRBV30 and TRBJ2-5, with 8 bases lining up with TRBD2. Per germline, CDR1 GTSNPN and CDR2 SVGIG (reference sequence). The CDR3 is made up of 15 amino acids. Trimming at V came to 4 bases and at J to 5 bases, leaving 12 bases not matched to a gene. The CDR3 loop is CAWTRGLDYMETQYF. CDR3 bases: TGTGCCTGGACCCGGGGACTAGACTATATGGAGACCCAGTACTTC.

This chain links TRBV6-5 with TRBJ1-2; possibly TRBD1 for D (6 bases). The CDR3 sequence is 14 residues long. The ends were cut back, 6 bases at V and 0 bases at J, with 11 bases in the middle. CDR1 and CDR2 from the germline V gene are MNHEY and SVGAGI. As DNA, the CDR3 is TGTGCCAGCAGCCAGGGGCATGCTAACTATGGCTACACCTTC. This sequence encodes CASSQGHANYGYTF.

The rearrangement uses TRBV30 and TRBJ2-1, with TRBD2 matching 10 bases. After removal of 0 bases from V and 10 bases from J, the junction contained 9 bases not matched to a gene. The CDR3 sequence is 15 residues long. Germline values: CDR1 GTSNPN, CDR2 SVGIG (reference sequence). The CDR3 here is CAWSVPPSGSQEQFF. The CDR3, as DNA: TGTGCCTGGAGTGTACCGCCTAGCGGGAGTCAGGAGCAGTTCTTC.

This rearrangement joins TRBV21-1 to TRBJ2-7; the D call of TRBD2 is as the table states it, not checked on the DNA. TRBV21-1 is a listed pseudogene. This CDR3 region has 19 residues. The CDR3 region has the DNA TGTGCCAGCAGCTGTTTGGGACTAGCGGGAGGTGTGGGCTCCTACGAGCAGTACTTC. Its translation: CASSCLGLAGGVGSYEQYF.

V gene TRBV28 combines with J gene TRBJ2-3; 7 bases are a match to TRBD1. CDR3 length: 15 residues. The germline CDR1 and CDR2 sequences are MDHEN and SYDVKM. Losses at the gene ends were 6 bases for V and 8 bases for J; bases not matched to a gene: 14. The CDR3 is CASRSGQSEVVTQYF. The CDR3 nucleotides are TGTGCCAGCAGATCGGGACAGTCGGAGGTTGTTACGCAGTATTTT.

This clone was seen just once. This chain connects TRBV18 to TRBJ2-7; maybe TRBD2 (5 bases). The CDR3 is 14 residues long. The germline V gene has CDR1 KGHSH and CDR2 LQKENI. Trimming left V 5 bases short and J 6 bases short, with 17 bases between. The CDR3 is CASSTLAAEGEQYF. The CDR3 DNA reads as TGTGCCAGCTCAACCCTGGCCGCCGAGGGCGAGCAGTACTTC.

The V call is TRBV7-8, the J call TRBJ1-6; 9 bases map to TRBD1. Germline-derived CDR1 and CDR2 are SGHVS and FQNEAQ. This CDR3 comprises 14 residues. V gave up 6 bases and J gave up 9 bases; unmatched junction bases: 6. The CDR3 nucleotides read TGTGCCAGCAGACGGACAGGGGAAACTTCACCCCTCCACTTT. Its translation: CASRRTGETSPLHF.

This chain links TRBV5-1 with TRBJ2-5; TRBD2 might be the D (6 bases). The CDR3 spans 13 residues. Germline CDR1 and CDR2: SGHRS and YFSETQ. V gave up 0 bases and J gave up 3 bases, with 6 bases separating them. The CDR3 is CASSLGREETQYF. The CDR3 nucleotides are TGCGCCAGCAGCTTGGGGAGGGAAGAGACCCAGTACTTC.

CDR3 sequence (DNA): TGTGCCAGCAGCCCCCGAGAGACCCAGTACTTC. Protein: CASSPRETQYF. The chain carries TRBV12-3 or TRBV12-4 and TRBJ2-5; D unclear. Trimming removed 6 bases at V and 4 bases at J, with 6 bases between. This CDR3 region has 11 residues.

This rearrangement joins TRBV5-1 to TRBJ2-7, with TRBD2 identical over 11 bases. Germline CDR1 SGHRS, CDR2 YFSETQ. This CDR3 comprises 14 residues. The V segment lost 2 bases and the J segment 4 bases; nucleotides outside the gene matches: 2. The CDR3 loop reads CASSLTSGGYEQYF. The DNA for the CDR3 is TGCGCCAGCAGCTTAACTAGCGGGGGTTACGAGCAGTACTTC.